This TCR beta chain was profiled in a study of T-cell memory formation after mild COVID-19. Germline assignment: CDR1 DFQATT and CDR2 SNEGSKA (reference sequence). This CDR3 region has 14 residues. V lost 5 bases, J lost 6 bases, and 11 bases stayed unmatched. MiXCR was run by TCRdb on the 5' RACE reads, yielding one entry per CDR3 protein. The sample gives more than 350,000 distinct CDR3 sequences, approximately 16% of which show up once; roughly 21% is in the top ten. The source is a man aged 18 to 35 who had mild COVID-19 (a few samples of this study predate the infection). Cell type and time point are not known. Sequencing was carried out using PBMCs or a T cell subset sorted from them (not recorded which). This chain uses TRBV20-1 with TRBJ1-2; TRBD1 matches 8 bases. CDR3: CSALSGGGQDGYTF. CDR3 bases: TGCAGTGCTCTCTCCGGCGGGGGACAGGATGGCTACACCTTC.